The next 23 T cell receptor beta chains were all read from a single sample in a study of blood T cell repertoires in COVID-19. The protocol was immunoSEQ multiplex PCR, while the TCRdb copy is restricted to in-frame clones and leaves out a portion. This sample carries 90,000 or so clones, 65% to 90% of them seen once, and the ten largest clones take 3.8%. Sequenced input: peripheral blood. The receptors derive from a man aged 55 to 70 with acute or convalescent COVID-19.

V gene TRBV6-5 combines with J gene TRBJ1-1; D may be TRBD1 (5 bases). Trimming took off 6 bases at V and 1 base at J, with 9 bases between the two ends. Germline V lookup: CDR1 MNHEY, CDR2 SVGAGI. CDR3 length equals 13 residues. The CDR3 region is CASRPTGNTEAFF. In nucleotides, the CDR3 is TGTGCCAGCAGGCCAACAGGGAACACTGAAGCTTTCTTT.

Written as DNA, the CDR3 is TGTGCCAGCAGTGCTAGCGGGAGGTTGGAGCAGTTCTTC. Amino acid sequence: CASSASGRLEQFF. The chain recombines TRBV2 with TRBJ2-1, with 11 bases identical to TRBD2. J was trimmed by 10 bases and V by 4 bases; bases with no gene match: 3. The germline V gene has CDR1 SNHLY and CDR2 FYNNEI. The CDR3 totals 13 residues.

This sequence joins TRBV5-1 and TRBJ1-1, with TRBD1 matching over 9 bases. V shed 6 bases, J shed 4 bases, and the junction held 7 bases outside the gene matches. Looked up from germline, CDR1 is SGHRS and CDR2 is YFSETQ. The CDR3 covers 14 residues. The CDR3 DNA follows: TGCGCCAGCACCCCGACAGGGGGTTCCACTGAAGCTTTCTTT. Translation: CASTPTGGSTEAFF.

The chain uses TRBV19 and TRBJ2-3, with 10 bases aligning to TRBD2. This CDR3 is 17 amino acids long. The V gene end was trimmed by 5 bases and the J gene end by 0 bases; junction bases not matched to a gene: 8. Germline V gives CDR1 LNHDA, CDR2 SQIVND (reference sequence). The CDR3, as DNA: TGTGCCAGTAGTCCCACGACTAGCGGGCACAGCACAGATACGCAGTATTTT. It yields the protein CASSPTTSGHSTDTQYF. The full variable domain, with the rest looked up from reference TRBV19 and TRBJ2-3, is DGGITQSPKYLFRKEGQNVTLSCEQNLNHDAMYWYRQDPGQGLRLIYYSQIVNDFQKGDIAEGYSVSREKKESFPLTVTSAQKNPTAFYLCASSPTTSGHSTDTQYFGPGTRLTVL.

The V gene is TRBV7-2, the J gene TRBJ2-7, with TRBD2 matching over 13 bases. The ends lost 1 base at V and 6 bases at J; junction bases unmatched: 6. The CDR3 spans 16 residues. In germline, CDR1 is SGHTA, CDR2 FQGNSA. DNA for the CDR3: TGTGCCAGCAGCTTAGGGGGGACTAGCGGGACTATCGAGCAGTACTTC. Translating it yields CASSLGGTSGTIEQYF.

V gene TRBV5-4 combines with J gene TRBJ2-3, with TRBD2 matching 9 bases. The CDR3 is 17 residues long. The germline CDR1 and CDR2 sequences are SGHNT and YYREEE (reference sequence). The V gene end was trimmed by 1 base and the J gene end by 3 bases; junction bases not matched to a gene: 9. The CDR3 here is CASSLRIAGATTDTQYF. The CDR3 region has the DNA TGTGCCAGCAGCTTGAGAATAGCGGGGGCGACGACAGATACGCAGTATTTT.

This clone turned up a few times. The chain uses TRBV5-6 and TRBJ2-1; TRBD2 agrees at 16 bases. The J segment lost 8 bases and the V segment lost 5 bases, leaving 16 bases of the junction unmatched. Germline V lookup: CDR1 SGHDT, CDR2 YYEEEE. CDR3 length equals 19 residues. CDR3 protein: CASRTGTSGRAWYLDEQFF. CDR3 coding DNA: TGTGCCAGCAGAACTGGGACTAGCGGGAGGGCCTGGTATTTAGATGAGCAGTTCTTC.

The CDR3 bases are TGCAGCGTTCCCCAGGGGCCTTATGGCTACACCTTC. Amino acids: CSVPQGPYGYTF. The chain couples TRBV29-1 to TRBJ1-2, with D possibly matching TRBD1 (6 bases). CDR1 and CDR2 (germline): SQVTM, ANQGSEA. Trimming removed 5 bases from V and 5 bases from J, with 12 bases in between. There are 12 residues in the CDR3.

The rearrangement uses TRBV19 and TRBJ1-5, with 8 bases matching TRBD1. V trimming: 7 bases; J trimming: 5 bases; junction bases outside the gene matches: 7. This CDR3 spans 14 amino acids. Germline CDR1 LNHDA, CDR2 SQIVND (reference sequence). This chain's CDR3 is CASNPQGAYQPQHF. The CDR3, as DNA: TGTGCCAGTAACCCCCAGGGGGCTTATCAGCCCCAGCATTTT.

V gene TRBV29-1 combines with J gene TRBJ2-2, with TRBD1 matching 7 bases. The CDR3 loop spans 14 amino acids. Germline V gene lookup returns CDR1 SQVTM and CDR2 ANQGSEA. V gave up 6 bases and J gave up 3 bases; unmatched junction bases: 7. The CDR3 bases are TGCAGCGTATCAGACAGGGCGGACACCGGGGAGCTGTTTTTT. This sequence encodes CSVSDRADTGELFF.

V and J are TRBV20-1 and TRBJ2-3; 8 bases map to TRBD2. From germline, CDR1 is DFQATT and CDR2 SNEGSKA (reference sequence). The CDR3 loop spans 17 amino acids. The junction had 12 bases not matched to a gene; V was cut back by 3 bases and J by 1 base. The CDR3 DNA reads TGCAGTGCTAGTCCAGGGCGGGGGGCCGTGGGCACAGATACGCAGTATTTT. The encoded protein is CSASPGRGAVGTDTQYF.

The chain is built from TRBV5-6 and TRBJ2-3; TRBD2 is a possible D gene (6 bases). Deletions cut 0 bases from V and 2 bases from J, with 22 bases between. CDR3 length: 19 residues. Germline V CDR1 and CDR2: SGHDT, YYEEEE. The CDR3 DNA follows: TGTGCCAGCAGCTTGGTGGAAGCGGGTACACCCGGCGACACAGATACGCAGTATTTT. Amino acids: CASSLVEAGTPGDTDTQYF.

This chain connects TRBV7-2 to TRBJ2-7; 9 bases line up with TRBD1. V was pared by 8 bases and J by 5 bases, with 10 bases of the junction left unmatched. Germline V gene sequence: CDR1 SGHTA, CDR2 FQGNSA. CDR3 length equals 14 residues. This chain's CDR3 is CASEPLGQGHEQYF. In nucleotides, the CDR3 is TGTGCCAGCGAACCTTTGGGACAGGGACACGAGCAGTACTTC.

A single count supports this clone. The CDR3 loop is CASSYVRGRDEQYF. The CDR3 coding sequence is TGTGCCAGCAGTTATGTAAGGGGGAGGGACGAGCAGTACTTC. The V and J genes are TRBV6-2 or TRBV6-3 and TRBJ2-7; maybe TRBD2 (7 bases). The germline gives CDR1 MNHEY, CDR2 SVGEGT. V shed 3 bases and J shed 5 bases, with 14 bases lying between them. The CDR3 sequence is 14 residues long.

The chain recombines TRBV7-2 with TRBJ1-6; a weak D match, TRBD1 (6 bases). V lost 7 bases and J lost 9, with 19 bases in between. The CDR3 totals 15 residues. From germline, CDR1 is SGHTA and CDR2 FQGNSA. CDR3 bases: TGTGCCAGCAACGGCCGGGACACACCTTCTTCACCCCTCCACTTT. It codes for CASNGRDTPSSPLHF.

This clone was counted a few times. This chain uses TRBV6-1 with TRBJ2-2; TRBD2 might be the D (5 bases). V lost 3 bases and J 6 bases, leaving 11 bases between the germline ends. The CDR3 spans 14 residues. Germline CDR1 is MNHNS and CDR2 is SASEGT. The CDR3 DNA reads TGTGCCAGCAGTGAGACCTACGGGGCCGGGGAGCTGTTTTTT. This sequence encodes CASSETYGAGELFF.

V gene TRBV6-6 combines with J gene TRBJ2-2; 9 positions agree with TRBD2. The trim removed 5 bases at V and 4 bases at J, leaving 5 bases unmatched. Germline CDR1 is MNHNY and CDR2 is SVGAGI (reference sequence). The CDR3 is made up of 15 amino acids. The CDR3 reads CASSPWTSATGELFF. The CDR3 DNA reads as TGTGCCAGCAGTCCCTGGACTAGCGCCACCGGGGAGCTGTTTTTT.

The V and J genes are TRBV2 and TRBJ2-2; D might be TRBD1 (5 bases). The V end was cut by 4 bases, the J end by 2 bases, with 11 bases between. In germline, CDR1 is SNHLY, CDR2 FYNNEI. CDR3 length: 15 residues. Here the CDR3 DNA reads TGTGCCAGCAGTGTAAGACAGACCAACACCGGGGAGCTGTTTTTT. As protein: CASSVRQTNTGELFF.

The gene calls are TRBV5-1 and TRBJ2-5, with TRBD1 matching over 8 bases. This CDR3 is built from 15 residues. CDR1 is SGHRS and CDR2 is YFSETQ in the germline V gene. J gave up 2 bases and V 0 bases, and 3 bases lay outside the gene matches. DNA of the CDR3: TGCGCCAGCAGCTTGGGGACAGGGTTGCAAGAGACCCAGTACTTC. Its protein is CASSLGTGLQETQYF. The variable domain in full, with the rest retrieved from reference TRBV5-1 and TRBJ2-5, is KAGVTQTPRYLIKTRGQQVTLSCSPISGHRSVSWYQQTPGQGLQFLFEYFSETQRNKGNFPGRFSGRQFSNSRSEMNVSTLELGDSALYLCASSLGTGLQETQYFGPGTRLLVL.

The chain employs TRBV3-1 (or the pseudogene TRBV3-2) and TRBJ2-3; 9 bases match TRBD2. The CDR3 is made up of 15 amino acids. V lost 1 base and J lost 4; bases outside the gene matches: 3. The germline gives CDR1 LGHDT, CDR2 YNNKEL (reference sequence). Written as DNA, the CDR3 is TGTGCCAGCAGCCAAGCTTCTAGCGGGGCAGATACGCAGTATTTT. The encoded protein is CASSQASSGADTQYF.

This clone was counted once. The chain recombines TRBV6-1 with TRBJ1-4; D possibly corresponds to TRBD1 (6 bases). This CDR3 contains 13 residues. Germline lookup yields CDR1 MNHNS and CDR2 SASEGT. Trimming shortened V by 3 bases and J by 6 bases, and 8 bases separated the two germline ends. Here the CDR3 DNA reads TGTGCCAGCAGTGATAGGGGGTATGAAAAACTGTTTTTT. Translating gives CASSDRGYEKLFF.

The chain carries TRBV18 and TRBJ1-1; tentative D call: TRBD1 (6 bases). This CDR3 contains 14 residues. V gave up 2 bases and J gave up 3 bases, with 10 bases separating them. Germline assignment: CDR1 KGHSH and CDR2 LQKENI. The CDR3 sequence: CASSPFTGHTEAFF. The CDR3 nucleotides are TGTGCCAGCTCACCATTTACAGGGCACACTGAAGCTTTCTTT.

CDR3 loop: CATRQVTLGNTIYF. CDR3 DNA: TGTGCCACCAGACAGGTTACTCTTGGAAACACCATATATTTT. The chain is built from TRBV19 and TRBJ1-3, with a possible D match to TRBD1 (6 bases). The CDR3 extends over 14 amino acids. Per the germline V gene, CDR1 is LNHDA and CDR2 is SQIVND (reference sequence). V was cut by 10 bases and J by 3 bases, with 16 bases left in between.